The 12 T cell receptor beta chains in this list originate from one sample, sequenced in a study of beta chain features in type 1 diabetes. Reverse transcription of all isolated RNA meant that expressed TCRB transcripts were sequenced. Assay used: immunoSEQ multiplex PCR; TCRdb lists only in-frame clones, some missing. The sample has 600,000 to 700,000 clones, 13% seen once; the top ten hold 0.022%. Findings and limits, study-wide: Shorter TCRB CDR3s, moderately but significantly so, were found in Type 1 diabetes patients in all four CD4+ subsets.

No antigen is known for these receptors. Sequenced: naive CD4+ T cells from blood. The receptors stem from a young man with type 1 diabetes.

As concerns this clone: Its ends do not fully match the called genes, so a read error is possible. The V call is TRBV14, the J call TRBJ1-1, with D possibly being TRBD1 (5 bases). The germline CDR1 and CDR2 sequences are SGHDN and FVKESK. The length of the CDR3 is 14 residues. The chain's CDR3 is CATSTGPRGTEAFF. In DNA, the CDR3 is TGTGCCACCAGCACAGGCCCACGGGGGACTGAAGCTTTCTTT.

A remark on this clone: Other DNA sequences in this specimen translate into the identical CDR3. The rearrangement joins TRBV18 to TRBJ1-5; D uncertain. CDR1 is KGHSH, CDR2 LQKENI, per germline. CDR3 length: 14 amino acids. The V end lost 2 bases, the J end lost 1 base, and 6 bases lay between the germline ends. The CDR3 region has the DNA TGTGCCAGCTCACCAGGGGTGAGCAATCAGCCCCAGCATTTT. Amino acid sequence: CASSPGVSNQPQHF.

This chain uses TRBV27 with TRBJ2-5; no clear D. CDR1 MNHEY and CDR2 SMNVEV come from the germline V gene (reference sequence). The CDR3 extends over 15 amino acids. V dropped 4 bases and J dropped 1 base, with 13 bases sitting between them. The CDR3 spells CASSSSPPIQETQYF. CDR3 bases: TGTGCCAGCAGTTCGTCACCCCCAATCCAAGAGACCCAGTACTTC.

V is TRBV30 and J is TRBJ2-7; weak D call: TRBD2 (5 bases). Trimming pared 0 bases from V and 6 bases from J, leaving 12 bases between. The germline V gene has CDR1 GTSNPN and CDR2 SVGIG (reference sequence). The CDR3 runs 13 residues. The CDR3 DNA reads TGTGCCTGGAGTGTGAGGTCAGAGGGCGAGCAGTACTTC. Amino acids: CAWSVRSEGEQYF.

This clone has just a few counts. The V call is TRBV28, the J call TRBJ1-5, with TRBD1 as a possible D gene (5 bases). V was trimmed by 3 bases and J by 7 bases, leaving 13 bases between them. Germline V gene lookup returns CDR1 MDHEN and CDR2 SYDVKM. The CDR3 spans 14 residues. The CDR3 DNA reads TGTGCCAGCAGTTTTTGGCAGGGTAGCCAGCCCCAGCATTTT. Translated: CASSFWQGSQPQHF.

The V and J genes are TRBV10-3 and TRBJ1-1; TRBD1 matches 9 bases. Germline V CDR1 and CDR2: ENHRY, SYGVKD. This CDR3 comprises 15 residues. V was clipped by 4 bases and J by 1 base; unmatched bases: 4. CDR3 sequence reads: CAISAGTGKNTEAFF. CDR3 in DNA: TGTGCCATCAGTGCAGGGACAGGGAAGAACACTGAAGCTTTCTTT.

Details on this clone: Different DNA sequences within this sample yield the same CDR3. The chain links TRBV5-1 to TRBJ2-3; 10 bases agree with TRBD2. In germline, CDR1 is SGHRS, CDR2 YFSETQ. The CDR3 totals 15 residues. With 4 bases clipped from V and 0 bases from J, the junction kept 2 bases outside the gene matches. The CDR3 nucleotides read TGCGCCAGCAGCCTAGCGGGAGCTAGCACAGATACGCAGTATTTT. Translated: CASSLAGASTDTQYF.

This rearrangement joins TRBV11-2 to TRBJ2-5; D uncertain. V was clipped by 5 bases and J by 5 bases, with 6 bases between them. The CDR3 has 11 amino acids. Per the germline V gene, CDR1 is SGHAT and CDR2 is FQNNGV. The CDR3 loop reads CASSQAETQYF. CDR3 DNA sequence: TGTGCCAGCAGCCAGGCGGAGACCCAGTACTTC.

This clone occurred a few times. V and J are TRBV6-4 and TRBJ2-1, with D possibly TRBD2 on 6 matching bases. This CDR3 has 15 residues. V lost 6 bases and J 2 bases, leaving 14 bases between the germline ends. Germline V gene lookup returns CDR1 MRHNA and CDR2 SNTAGT. CDR3 bases: TGTGCCAGCAGCGCCGATCCGGGGGCCTACAATGAGCAGTTCTTC. Translated, it gives CASSADPGAYNEQFF.

As concerns this clone: This CDR3 is also generated by other DNA sequences in the sample. The rearrangement uses TRBV9 and TRBJ2-2; TRBD1 matches at 9 bases. This CDR3 region has 17 residues. J was trimmed by 1 base and V by 2 bases; bases with no gene match: 6. The germline CDR1 and CDR2 sequences are SGDLS and YYNGEE. The CDR3 DNA reads TGTGCCAGCAGCGTTGATCCGGGACAGGGGAACACCGGGGAGCTGTTTTTT. Translation: CASSVDPGQGNTGELFF.

The chain combines TRBV29-1 with TRBJ2-5; a weak D match, TRBD1 (6 bases). The J call may be mistaken, given a closer DNA end match to TRBJ2-7. The CDR3 sequence is 12 residues long. Germline V CDR1 and CDR2: SQVTM, ANQGSEA. The CDR3 nucleotides read TGCAGCGTTACAGGGCTCCCAGGCGAGCAGTACTTC. Protein: CSVTGLPGEQYF.

This clone showed up just a few times. CDR3 bases: TGTGCCAGTAGGGCCCAGGCCGGTCTCAACTACAATGAGCAGTTCTTC. Translation gives CASRAQAGLNYNEQFF. The chain is built from TRBV19 and TRBJ2-1; D gene ambiguous. Germline assignment: CDR1 LNHDA and CDR2 SQIVND (reference sequence). The CDR3 runs 16 residues. Trimming took 6 bases from V and 3 from J, leaving 18 bases between them. Together with reference TRBV19 and TRBJ2-1, the CDR3 gives the full variable domain: DGGITQSPKYLFRKEGQNVTLSCEQNLNHDAMYWYRQDPGQGLRLIYYSQIVNDFQKGDIAEGYSVSREKKESFPLTVTSAQKNPTAFYLCASRAQAGLNYNEQFFGPGTRLTVL.